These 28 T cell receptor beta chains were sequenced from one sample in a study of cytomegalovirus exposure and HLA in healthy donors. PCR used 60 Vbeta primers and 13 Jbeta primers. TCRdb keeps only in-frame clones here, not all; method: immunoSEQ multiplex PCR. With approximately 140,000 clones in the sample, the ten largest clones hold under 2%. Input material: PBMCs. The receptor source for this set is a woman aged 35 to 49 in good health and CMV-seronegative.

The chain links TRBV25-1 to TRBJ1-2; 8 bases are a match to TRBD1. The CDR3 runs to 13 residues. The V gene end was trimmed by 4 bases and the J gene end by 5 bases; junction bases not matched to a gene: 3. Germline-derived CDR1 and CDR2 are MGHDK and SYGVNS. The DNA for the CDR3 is TGTGCCAGCAGTGGGGGACAGGTTTATGGCTACACCTTC. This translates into CASSGGQVYGYTF.

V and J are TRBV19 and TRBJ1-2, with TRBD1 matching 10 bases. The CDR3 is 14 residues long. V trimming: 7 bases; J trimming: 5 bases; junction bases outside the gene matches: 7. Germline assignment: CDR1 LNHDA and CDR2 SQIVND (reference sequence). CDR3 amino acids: CASKRGTGAYGYTF. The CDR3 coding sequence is TGTGCCAGTAAGAGGGGGACAGGGGCGTATGGCTACACCTTC.

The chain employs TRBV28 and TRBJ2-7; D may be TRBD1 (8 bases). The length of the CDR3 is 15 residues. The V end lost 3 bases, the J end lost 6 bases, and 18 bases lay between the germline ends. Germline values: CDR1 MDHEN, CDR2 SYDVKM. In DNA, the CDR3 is TGTGCCAGCAGTTTTATCGGACAGGGAGGGGTCGAGCAGTACTTC. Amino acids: CASSFIGQGGVEQYF.

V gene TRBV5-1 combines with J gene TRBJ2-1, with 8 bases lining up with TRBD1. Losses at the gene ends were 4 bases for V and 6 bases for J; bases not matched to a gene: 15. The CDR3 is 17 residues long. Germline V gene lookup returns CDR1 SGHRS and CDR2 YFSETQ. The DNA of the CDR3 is TGCGCCAGCAGCCGAGGTCTGGGACAGGAGATATCCAATGAGCAGTTCTTC. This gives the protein CASSRGLGQEISNEQFF.

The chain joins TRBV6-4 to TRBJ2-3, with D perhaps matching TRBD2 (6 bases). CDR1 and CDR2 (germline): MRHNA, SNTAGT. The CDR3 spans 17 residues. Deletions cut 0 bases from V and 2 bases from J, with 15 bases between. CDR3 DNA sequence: TGTGCCAGCAGTGACTCGCCACGCGGGACTTACACAGATACGCAGTATTTT. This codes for CASSDSPRGTYTDTQYF.

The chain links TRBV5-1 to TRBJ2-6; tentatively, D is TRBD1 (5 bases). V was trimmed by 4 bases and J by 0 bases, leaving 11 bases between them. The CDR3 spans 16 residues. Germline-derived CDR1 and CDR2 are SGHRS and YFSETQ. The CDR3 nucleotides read TGCGCCAGCAGCCCTACACAGGACTCTGGGGCCAACGTCCTGACTTTC. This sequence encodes CASSPTQDSGANVLTF.

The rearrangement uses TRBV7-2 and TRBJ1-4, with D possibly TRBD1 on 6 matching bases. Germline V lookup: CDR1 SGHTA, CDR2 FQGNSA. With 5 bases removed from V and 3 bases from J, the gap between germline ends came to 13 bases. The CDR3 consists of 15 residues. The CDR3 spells CASSTTQGPNEKLFF. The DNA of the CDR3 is TGTGCCAGCAGCACGACACAGGGACCTAATGAAAAACTGTTTTTT. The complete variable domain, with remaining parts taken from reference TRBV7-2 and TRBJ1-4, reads GAGVSQSPSNKVTEKGKDVELRCDPISGHTALYWYRQSLGQGLEFLIYFQGNSAPDKSGLPSDRFSAERTGGSVSTLTIQRTQQEDSAVYLCASSTTQGPNEKLFFGSGTQLSVL.

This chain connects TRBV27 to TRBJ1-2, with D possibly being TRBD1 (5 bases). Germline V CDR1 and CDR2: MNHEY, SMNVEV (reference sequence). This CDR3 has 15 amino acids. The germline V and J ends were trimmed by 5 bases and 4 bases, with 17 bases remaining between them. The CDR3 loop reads CASSTHFKGSYGYTF. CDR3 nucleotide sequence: TGTGCCAGCAGTACACACTTTAAGGGGTCCTATGGCTACACCTTC.

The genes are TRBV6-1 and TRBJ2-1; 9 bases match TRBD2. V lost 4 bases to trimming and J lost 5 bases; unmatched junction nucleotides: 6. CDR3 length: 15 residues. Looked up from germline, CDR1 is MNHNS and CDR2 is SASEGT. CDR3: CASSAGGGAHNEQFF. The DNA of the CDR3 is TGTGCCAGCAGTGCGGGCGGGGGGGCCCACAATGAGCAGTTCTTC.

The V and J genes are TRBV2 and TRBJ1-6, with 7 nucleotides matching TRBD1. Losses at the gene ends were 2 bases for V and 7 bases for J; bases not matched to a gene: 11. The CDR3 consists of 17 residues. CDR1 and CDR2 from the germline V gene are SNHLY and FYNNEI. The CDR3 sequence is CASSEQRQGGRNSPLHF. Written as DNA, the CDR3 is TGTGCCAGCAGTGAACAGAGGCAGGGGGGCAGAAATTCACCCCTCCACTTT.

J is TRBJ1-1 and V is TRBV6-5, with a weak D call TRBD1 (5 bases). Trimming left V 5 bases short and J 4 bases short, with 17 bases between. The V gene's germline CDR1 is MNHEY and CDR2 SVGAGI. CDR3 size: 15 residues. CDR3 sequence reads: CASSIPGGTVTEAFF. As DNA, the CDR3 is TGTGCCAGCAGTATTCCAGGAGGGACGGTCACTGAAGCTTTCTTT.

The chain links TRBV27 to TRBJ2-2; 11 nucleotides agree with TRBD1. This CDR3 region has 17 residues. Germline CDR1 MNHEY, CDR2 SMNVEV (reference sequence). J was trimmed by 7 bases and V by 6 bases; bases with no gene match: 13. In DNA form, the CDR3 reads TGTGCCAGCAGGTACAAGGGACAGGGGGTGACTGGCGGGGAGCTGTTTTTT. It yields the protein CASRYKGQGVTGGELFF.

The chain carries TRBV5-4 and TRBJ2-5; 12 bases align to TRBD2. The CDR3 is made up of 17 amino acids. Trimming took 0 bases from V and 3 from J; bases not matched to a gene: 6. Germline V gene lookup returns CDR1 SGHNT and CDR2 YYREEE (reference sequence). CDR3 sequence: CASSLAASGGGKETQYF. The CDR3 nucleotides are TGTGCCAGCAGCTTGGCGGCTAGCGGGGGGGGAAAAGAGACCCAGTACTTC. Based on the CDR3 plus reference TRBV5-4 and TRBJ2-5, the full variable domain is ETGVTQSPTHLIKTRGQQVTLRCSSQSGHNTVSWYQQALGQGPQFIFQYYREEENGRGNFPPRFSGLQFPNYSSELNVNALELDDSALYLCASSLAASGGGKETQYFGPGTRLLVL.

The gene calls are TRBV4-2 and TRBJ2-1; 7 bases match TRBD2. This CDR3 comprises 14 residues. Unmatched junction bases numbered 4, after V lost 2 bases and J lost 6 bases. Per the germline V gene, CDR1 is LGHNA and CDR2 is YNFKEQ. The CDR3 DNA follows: TGTGCCAGCAGCCAACACACTAGCGTCAATGAGCAGTTCTTC. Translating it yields CASSQHTSVNEQFF.

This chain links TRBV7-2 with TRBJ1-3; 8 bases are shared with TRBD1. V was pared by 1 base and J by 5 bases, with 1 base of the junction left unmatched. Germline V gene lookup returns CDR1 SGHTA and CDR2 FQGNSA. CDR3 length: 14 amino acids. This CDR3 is CASSLGTGRNTIYF. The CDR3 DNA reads TGTGCCAGCAGCTTAGGGACAGGGAGAAACACCATATATTTT.

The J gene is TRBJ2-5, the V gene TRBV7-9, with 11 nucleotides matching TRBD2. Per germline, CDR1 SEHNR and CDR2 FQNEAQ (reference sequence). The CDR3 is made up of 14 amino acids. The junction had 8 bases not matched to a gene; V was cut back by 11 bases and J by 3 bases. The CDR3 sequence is CALSTSGVKETQYF. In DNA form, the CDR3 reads TGTGCCTTATCGACTAGCGGGGTTAAAGAGACCCAGTACTTC. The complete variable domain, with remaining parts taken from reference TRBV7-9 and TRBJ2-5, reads DTGVSQNPRHKITKRGQNVTFRCDPISEHNRLYWYRQTLGQGPEFLTYFQNEAQLEKSRLLSDRFSAERPKGSFSTLEIQRTEQGDSAMYLCALSTSGVKETQYFGPGTRLLVL.

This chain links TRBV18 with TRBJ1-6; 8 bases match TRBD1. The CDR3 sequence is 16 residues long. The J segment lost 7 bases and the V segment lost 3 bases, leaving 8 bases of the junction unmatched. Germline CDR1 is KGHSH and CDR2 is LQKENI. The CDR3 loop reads CASSPLSGQENSPLHF. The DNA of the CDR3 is TGTGCCAGCTCACCTCTGTCGGGACAGGAGAATTCACCCCTCCACTTT.

The CDR3 spells CASSQGTGNYEQYF. In DNA, the CDR3 is TGTGCCAGCTCACAGGGGACAGGGAATTACGAGCAGTACTTC. V and J are TRBV18 and TRBJ2-7, with 9 positions matching TRBD1. This CDR3 contains 14 residues. Trimming removed 4 bases from V and 4 bases from J; junction bases left unmatched: 5. Germline values: CDR1 KGHSH, CDR2 LQKENI.

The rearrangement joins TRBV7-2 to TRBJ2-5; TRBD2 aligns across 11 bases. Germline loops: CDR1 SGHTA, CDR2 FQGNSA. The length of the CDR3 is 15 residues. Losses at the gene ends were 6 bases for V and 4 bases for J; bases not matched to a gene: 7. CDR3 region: CASSSGGAGGETQYF. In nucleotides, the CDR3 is TGTGCCAGCAGTAGCGGGGGGGCCGGGGGAGAGACCCAGTACTTC.

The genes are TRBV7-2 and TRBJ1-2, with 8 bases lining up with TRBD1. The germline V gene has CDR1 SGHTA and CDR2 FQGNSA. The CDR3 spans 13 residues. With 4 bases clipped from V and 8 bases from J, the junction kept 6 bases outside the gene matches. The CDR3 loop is CASSYDRGQGYTF. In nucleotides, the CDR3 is TGTGCCAGCAGCTATGACAGGGGTCAAGGCTACACCTTC.

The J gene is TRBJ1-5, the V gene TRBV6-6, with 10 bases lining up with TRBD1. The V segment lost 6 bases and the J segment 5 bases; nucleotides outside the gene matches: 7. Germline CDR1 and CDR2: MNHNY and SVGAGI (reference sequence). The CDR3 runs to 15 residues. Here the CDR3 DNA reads TGTGCCAGCAGCCACCGACAGGGGGCCGATCAGCCCCAGCATTTT. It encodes CASSHRQGADQPQHF.

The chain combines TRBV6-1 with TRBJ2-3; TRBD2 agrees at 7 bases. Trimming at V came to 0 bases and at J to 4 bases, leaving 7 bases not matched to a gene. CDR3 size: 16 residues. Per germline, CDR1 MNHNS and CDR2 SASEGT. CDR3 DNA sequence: TGTGCCAGCAGTGAAGCGAGGAGACTAGCTGCAGATACGCAGTATTTT. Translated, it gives CASSEARRLAADTQYF.

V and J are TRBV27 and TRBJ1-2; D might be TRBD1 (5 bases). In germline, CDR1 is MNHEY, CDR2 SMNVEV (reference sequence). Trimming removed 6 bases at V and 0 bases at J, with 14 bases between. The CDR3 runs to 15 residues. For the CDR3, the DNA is TGTGCCAGCAGGCGGGAAGGGGATCCTAACTATGGCTACACCTTC. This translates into CASRREGDPNYGYTF.

Here the CDR3 DNA reads TGTGCCAGCAGCCGGAGGGGGGGGACTCCCTCTGGGGCCAACGTCCTGACTTTC. This encodes CASSRRGGTPSGANVLTF. This rearrangement joins TRBV13 to TRBJ2-6; TRBD2 might be the D (7 bases). The V and J ends lost 5 bases and 0 bases respectively, with 17 bases between them. Germline loops: CDR1 PRHDT, CDR2 FYEKMQ (reference sequence). The CDR3 is made up of 18 amino acids.

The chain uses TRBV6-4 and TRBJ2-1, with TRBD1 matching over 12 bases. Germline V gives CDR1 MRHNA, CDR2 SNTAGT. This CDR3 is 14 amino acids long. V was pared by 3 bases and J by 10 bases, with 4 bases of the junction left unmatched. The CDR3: CASSEGTGGGEQFF. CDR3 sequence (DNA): TGTGCCAGCAGTGAAGGGACAGGGGGCGGGGAGCAGTTCTTC.

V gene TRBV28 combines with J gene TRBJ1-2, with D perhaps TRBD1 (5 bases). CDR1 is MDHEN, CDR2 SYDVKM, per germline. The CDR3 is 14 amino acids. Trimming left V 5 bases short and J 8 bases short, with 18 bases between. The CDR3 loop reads CASSTPGRAAGYTF. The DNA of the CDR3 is TGTGCCAGCAGTACCCCCGGCAGGGCAGCCGGCTACACCTTC.

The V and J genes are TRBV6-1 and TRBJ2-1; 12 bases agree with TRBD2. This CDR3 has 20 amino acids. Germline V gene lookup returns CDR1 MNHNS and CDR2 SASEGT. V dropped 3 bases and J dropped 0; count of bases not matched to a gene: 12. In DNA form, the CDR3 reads TGTGCCAGCAGTGATTTACTAGCGGGGGGACCCATAGGCTCCTACAATGAGCAGTTCTTC. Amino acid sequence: CASSDLLAGGPIGSYNEQFF.

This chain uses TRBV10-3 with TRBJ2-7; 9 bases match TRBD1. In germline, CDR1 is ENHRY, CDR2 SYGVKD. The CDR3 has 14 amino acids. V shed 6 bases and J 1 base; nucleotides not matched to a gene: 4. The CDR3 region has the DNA TGTGCCATCAGAAAGACAGGGGGGTCCTACGAGCAGTACTTC. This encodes CAIRKTGGSYEQYF.